Listed below are T cell receptor beta chains from one sample, sequenced in a study of blood T cell repertoires in COVID-19. This table comes from immunoSEQ multiplex PCR, and its TCRdb copy is limited to in-frame clones, with some not included. The sample lists just over 300,000 clones, under 90% seen once, with over 3.5% in the top ten. The material sequenced was PBMCs or T cells enriched from blood (not recorded which). These receptors were obtained from a man aged 30 to 45 who had recovered from COVID-19. CDR3s include the opening cysteine and the closing phenylalanine or tryptophan. The D gene is left open where the match is weak. Not every row has a clone size; where given, it reads once, few, many or a size class.

V gene	J gene	clone size	CDR3 length	D gene	CDR3 protein	CDR3 DNA
TRBV6-1	TRBJ2-7	.	14	TRBD1	CASSEGDSSYEQYF	TGTGCCAGCAGTGAAGGGGACAGCTCCTACGAGCAGTACTTC
TRBV5-1	TRBJ1-6	.	14	TRBD1	CASSPPGGNSPLHF	TGCGCCAGCAGCCCCCCAGGGGGGAATTCACCCCTCCACTTT
TRBV6-1	TRBJ2-5	.	14	.	CASSEETGRETQYF	TGTGCCAGCAGTGAAGAAACAGGGCGGGAGACCCAGTACTTC
TRBV5-1	TRBJ2-3	once	12	.	CASREGADTQYF	TGCGCCAGCAGAGAGGGTGCAGATACGCAGTATTTT
TRBV4-1	TRBJ2-7	few	16	TRBD1	CASSQLRTGGMDEQYF	TGCGCCAGCAGCCAATTAAGGACAGGGGGTATGGACGAGCAGTACTTC
TRBV6-5	TRBJ2-1	few	16	TRBD2	CASSYSGGSSYNEQFF	TGTGCCAGCAGTTACTCTGGCGGGAGCTCCTACAATGAGCAGTTCTTC
TRBV6-5	TRBJ2-1	.	11	.	CASSYRDWVFF	TGTGCCAGCAGTTACCGGGACTGGGTGTTCTTC
TRBV15	TRBJ2-3	.	19	TRBD1	CATSRGTQGARVVTDTQYF	TGTGCCACCAGCAGAGGGACCCAGGGGGCTCGGGTTGTCACAGATACGCAGTATTTT
TRBV28	TRBJ2-4	.	15	TRBD1	CASSALGTGLNIQYF	TGTGCCAGCAGTGCCCTCGGGACAGGGTTGAACATTCAGTACTTC
TRBV27	TRBJ2-5	.	14	TRBD1	CASSRDRGQETQYF	TGTGCCAGCAGCCGGGACAGGGGGCAAGAGACCCAGTACTTC
TRBV11-3	TRBJ1-1	.	13	.	CASSLTWNTEAFF	TGTGCCAGCAGCTTAACTTGGAACACTGAAGCTTTCTTT
TRBV5-1	TRBJ2-5	.	13	TRBD1	CASRSDRKETQYF	TGCGCCAGCAGATCGGACAGGAAAGAGACCCAGTACTTC
TRBV4-2	TRBJ1-5	.	17	TRBD1	CASSQVPQTGLGQPQHF	TGTGCCAGCAGCCAAGTCCCTCAGACAGGGTTAGGTCAGCCCCAGCATTTT
TRBV6-2/TRBV6-3	TRBJ2-5	.	14	TRBD2	CASSDAGVRETQYF	TGTGCCAGCAGTGACGCGGGGGTTCGGGAGACCCAGTACTTC
TRBV11-2	TRBJ1-1	.	15	TRBD1	CASTIPGTGSTEAFF	TGTGCCAGCACCATTCCCGGGACAGGGAGCACTGAAGCTTTCTTT
TRBV11-1	TRBJ2-7	.	13	.	CASRSGPLYEQYF	TGTGCCAGCAGGTCCGGTCCACTCTACGAGCAGTACTTC
TRBV5-1	TRBJ2-1	.	16	.	CASSLVASSVSGEQFF	TGCGCCAGCAGCTTGGTAGCTAGCTCCGTCTCGGGTGAGCAGTTCTTC
TRBV5-5	TRBJ2-7	few	12	.	CASSSGSYEQYF	TGTGCCAGCAGCTCCGGCTCCTACGAGCAGTACTTC
TRBV5-1	TRBJ2-5	.	15	TRBD2	CASSLSGGKQETQYF	TGCGCCAGCAGCTTGTCCGGGGGGAAGCAAGAGACCCAGTACTTC
TRBV11-3	TRBJ2-1	few	15	.	CASSLSGGSYNEQFF	TGTGCCAGCAGCTTATCCGGGGGCTCCTACAATGAGCAGTTCTTC
TRBV6-2/TRBV6-3	TRBJ1-1	.	14	.	CASSAGDVYTEAFF	TGTGCCAGCAGTGCAGGGGATGTGTACACTGAAGCTTTCTTT
TRBV7-6	TRBJ1-1	few	13	.	CASSLARGTEAFF	TGTGCCAGCAGCTTAGCCAGGGGCACTGAAGCTTTCTTT
TRBV28	TRBJ1-6	.	14	TRBD1	CASSSTGGRSPLHF	TGTGCCAGCAGTTCGACAGGGGGCCGTTCACCCCTCCACTTT
TRBV5-5	TRBJ2-7	.	12	.	CASSLVRDEQYF	TGTGCCAGCAGCTTGGTCAGGGACGAGCAGTACTTC